This T cell receptor (beta chain) was sequenced in a study of radiation and T cells in renal cell carcinoma. Across the study: Nephrectomy followed 15 Gy stereotactic body radiation by 4 weeks.

Indicated time point: baseline pretreatment blood. Treatment given: 15 Gy SBRT to primary tumor, nephrectomy 4 weeks later. Clear cell pathology was present in this patient's renal cell carcinoma. Study-wide results and limits: In blood, top tumor clones expanded by 2 weeks, shrinking by 4.

Profiled with immunoSEQ multiplex PCR; TCRdb holds only in-frame clones, not every one. This sample has 150,000 or so clones, with 83% found just once. Comments on this clone: Antigen unknown.

This CDR3 is built from 13 residues. Trimming took off 0 bases at V and 7 bases at J, with 6 bases between the two ends. Germline CDR1 MNHEY, CDR2 SVGAGI. The gene calls are TRBV6-5 and TRBJ2-2; D is ambiguous. The material sequenced was blood, taken from a patient whose treatment included radiotherapy and nephrectomy. This sequence was found in a woman in her forties or fifties with renal cell carcinoma. Here the CDR3 DNA reads TGTGCCAGCAGTTACTCACAGCGCGGGGAGCTGTTTTTT. It specifies CASSYSQRGELFF.